Sequencing of this T cell receptor beta chain was carried out in a study of post-analysis software for immune sequencing data. Study outcomes and limitations: Patients used five TRBV segments, including TRBV5-6, TRBV5-1 and TRBV20-1, more often than controls. Controls showed significantly higher normalized Chao1 diversity than did multiple sclerosis patients.

A note on this clonotype: Its antigen is not identified.

Trimming cost V 2 bases and J 7 bases; bases outside gene matches: 7. Germline CDR1 reads MDHEN; CDR2 reads SYDVKM. CDR3 length: 15 residues. Carried by the TCR beta cDNA libraries were unique molecular identifiers. Out of about 0.95 to 10 million T cells, some 500,000 cDNA molecules were generated. MiXCR was run by TCRdb on the PCR reads, yielding one entry per CDR3 protein. The data show around 190,000 distinct CDR3 sequences, approximately 28% seen once. Sequenced material: blood. The J gene is TRBJ2-1, the V gene TRBV28; 8 nucleotides agree with TRBD2. The TCR comes from a girl aged 2-17 years with multiple sclerosis. The CDR3 DNA sequence: TGTGCCAGCAGTTTACGAGCGGGAGCTGATAATGAGCAGTTCTTC. Protein: CASSLRAGADNEQFF.